This TCR beta chain was sequenced for a study of T-cell reconstitution after alpha-beta-depleted transplantation in children. The length of the CDR3 is 19 residues. Study-level points and caveats: Hyperexpanded clones declined; after one year, newly produced T cells mostly supplied diversity.

A note on this clonotype: Its specificity is not known.

During its preparation, the TCRbeta library received unique molecular identifiers. TCRdb reprocessed the PCR reads via MiXCR and lists one record per CDR3 protein. In the table there are about a million distinct CDR3 sequences, 25% to 30% of which are singletons. The TCR comes from a boy less than two years old who had a stem cell transplant for SCID, so the T cells may come from the graft donor. Material: PBMCs, mostly from graft donor cells, obtained 360 days after TCRalphabeta/CD19-depleted stem cell transplant. The chain recombines TRBV12-1 with TRBJ2-1; the D call TRBD1 from the table was never checked on the DNA. TRBV12-1 is listed as a pseudogene. The CDR3 loop reads CASSFRQARGHHNLNEQFF. The CDR3 DNA reads TGTGCCAGCAGCTTTCGACAGGCCAGGGGACACCACAATTTAAATGAGCAGTTCTTC.